One sample yielded the 9 T cell receptor beta chains listed below, sequenced in a study of T cells in Graves' hyperthyroidism and ophthalmopathy. RNA transcripts gave rise to amplified TCR beta CDR3 regions. HTBI primers drove first-round RT-PCR of the TCR CDR3. TCRdb used MiXCR to reprocess the multiplex PCR reads, holding one entry per CDR3 protein. The sample carries about 290,000 distinct CDR3 sequences, approximately 14% recorded once. The sequenced sample consisted of blood. The receptors derive from a woman aged 50 to 60 with Graves' hyperthyroidism that later progressed to Graves' ophthalmopathy.

In its sample, this clonotype was seen many times. V and J are TRBV6-1 and TRBJ1-2; D gene ambiguous. Between the trimmed V and J ends, which lost 3 bases and 4 bases, there was a span of 6 bases. The CDR3 contains 12 residues. Germline-derived CDR1 and CDR2 are MNHNS and SASEGT. The CDR3 spells CASSETAYGYTF. The CDR3 DNA reads TGTGCCAGCAGTGAGACGGCCTATGGCTACACCTTC.

This clonotype was seen repeatedly, ten times or more. The chain uses TRBV7-9 and TRBJ2-7; D not resolved. This CDR3 comprises 13 residues. Trimming pared 5 bases from V and 5 bases from J, leaving 13 bases between. Germline CDR1 SEHNR, CDR2 FQNEAQ (reference sequence). The CDR3 here is CASSPKAGHEQYF. As DNA, the CDR3 is TGTGCCAGCAGCCCCAAGGCCGGGCACGAGCAGTACTTC.

At least ten counts were recorded for this clonotype. The V and J genes are TRBV5-1 and TRBJ2-3; tentatively, D is TRBD2 (5 bases). Germline loops: CDR1 SGHRS, CDR2 YFSETQ. V dropped 5 bases and J dropped 3 bases, with 7 bases sitting between them. CDR3 length equals 12 residues. The CDR3 region is CASRWETDTQYF. CDR3 coding DNA: TGCGCCAGCAGATGGGAGACAGATACGCAGTATTTT.

This clonotype was observed many times. The genes are TRBV28 and TRBJ1-5; D not certain. The CDR3 covers 13 residues. CDR1 MDHEN and CDR2 SYDVKM come from the germline V gene. Between the trimmed V and J ends, which lost 3 bases and 6 bases, there was a span of 9 bases. CDR3 in amino acids: CASSFGVGQPQHF. The DNA for the CDR3 is TGTGCCAGCAGTTTCGGGGTCGGTCAGCCCCAGCATTTT. The complete variable domain, with remaining parts taken from reference TRBV28 and TRBJ1-5, reads DVKVTQSSRYLVKRTGEKVFLECVQDMDHENMFWYRQDPGLGLRLIYFSYDVKMKEKGDIPEGYSVSREKKERFSLILESASTNQTSMYLCASSFGVGQPQHFGDGTRLSIL.

This clonotype was seen a few times. J is TRBJ2-5 and V is TRBV20-1; tentatively, D is TRBD1 (6 bases). The CDR3 is 15 amino acids. The ends were cut back, 6 bases at V and 1 base at J, with 18 bases in the middle. CDR1 is DFQATT, CDR2 SNEGSKA, per germline (reference sequence). The CDR3 region has the DNA TGCAGTGCCCCGATAACAGGGTGGCGCCAAGAGACCCAGTACTTC. Translating it yields CSAPITGWRQETQYF.

Ten or more counts support this clonotype. The CDR3 loop is CSASPGGGSSYNEQFF. CDR3 sequence (DNA): TGCAGTGCTAGTCCCGGAGGGGGGAGCTCCTACAATGAGCAGTTCTTC. The rearrangement joins TRBV20-1 to TRBJ2-1, with D perhaps matching TRBD1 or TRBD2 (6 bases each). The CDR3 consists of 16 residues. Germline CDR1 is DFQATT and CDR2 is SNEGSKA (reference sequence). V was shortened by 3 bases and J by 0 bases, with 15 bases between the two germline ends.

This clonotype was seen repeatedly, ten times or more. The V and J genes are TRBV28 and TRBJ2-7, with D uncertain. The V and J ends lost 7 bases and 2 bases respectively, with 9 bases between them. The CDR3 covers 12 residues. In germline, CDR1 is MDHEN, CDR2 SYDVKM. The CDR3 DNA sequence: TGTGCCAGCACCCGGAGCCCCTACGAGCAGTACTTC. Translating it yields CASTRSPYEQYF.

Many counts were recorded for this clonotype. The chain couples TRBV11-2 to TRBJ2-5, with D perhaps matching TRBD2 (6 bases). Trimming left V 1 base short and J 4 bases short, with 10 bases between. The length of the CDR3 is 14 residues. Germline CDR1 and CDR2: SGHAT and FQNNGV. CDR3: CASSLGARGETQYF. CDR3 in DNA: TGTGCCAGCAGCTTAGGGGCGCGGGGAGAGACCCAGTACTTC.

This clonotype has a count of ten or more. The gene calls are TRBV5-1 and TRBJ1-1, with D hard to call. The V gene lost 2 bases and the J gene lost 2 bases, with 10 bases spanning the gap. The CDR3 spans 14 residues. Germline values: CDR1 SGHRS, CDR2 YFSETQ. The DNA for the CDR3 is TGCGCCAGCAGCTTTGGAAAGGGTAACACTGAAGCTTTCTTT. It yields the protein CASSFGKGNTEAFF.